This paragraph covers one TCR beta chain sequence. These data belong to a study of blood T cell repertoires in COVID-19. There are 16 residues in the CDR3. V was clipped by 2 bases and J by 7 bases, with 14 bases between them. Germline V gives CDR1 KGHDR, CDR2 SFDVKD. Assay used: immunoSEQ multiplex PCR; TCRdb lists only in-frame clones, some missing. The repertoire consists of around 400,000 clones, with 90% to 95% occurring once and the leading ten covering 0.8% to 0.9%. Participants were aged about 18 to 90 years, lived in 20 to 25 US areas, and enrolled virtually. Those designated as exposed participants met a COVID-19 case within 2 weeks before study entry.

The source material was PBMCs or T cells enriched from blood (not recorded which). The clonotype was recovered from a middle-aged woman who had been exposed to COVID-19. The chain carries TRBV24-1 and TRBJ1-6, with D possibly being TRBD1 (6 bases). CDR3 coding DNA: TGTGCCACCAGTGATTGGGGGGGGCCTTTGAATTCACCCCTCCACTTT. Encoded protein: CATSDWGGPLNSPLHF.